The clone carrying this TCR beta chain has only a few counts. The CDR3 consists of 14 residues. CDR1 and CDR2 from the germline V gene are MNHEY and SVGEGT. With 2 bases removed from V and 5 bases from J, the gap between germline ends came to 10 bases. TCRdb reprocessed the 5' RACE reads via MiXCR and lists one record per CDR3 protein. Of 300,000 to 400,000 distinct CDR3 sequences in the sample, approximately 6% were seen once. This specimen comes from a study of T cells after yellow fever vaccination. The source is a man aged 30-40 years who received the YFV17D yellow fever vaccine. The source material was PBMCs, sampled 5 days after the yellow fever booster vaccination. This chain joins TRBV6-2 or TRBV6-3 and TRBJ2-1; D possibly matches TRBD1 or TRBD2 (5 bases each). CDR3: CASSYRDPNNEQFF. CDR3 DNA sequence: TGTGCCAGCAGTTACCGGGACCCTAACAATGAGCAGTTCTTC.